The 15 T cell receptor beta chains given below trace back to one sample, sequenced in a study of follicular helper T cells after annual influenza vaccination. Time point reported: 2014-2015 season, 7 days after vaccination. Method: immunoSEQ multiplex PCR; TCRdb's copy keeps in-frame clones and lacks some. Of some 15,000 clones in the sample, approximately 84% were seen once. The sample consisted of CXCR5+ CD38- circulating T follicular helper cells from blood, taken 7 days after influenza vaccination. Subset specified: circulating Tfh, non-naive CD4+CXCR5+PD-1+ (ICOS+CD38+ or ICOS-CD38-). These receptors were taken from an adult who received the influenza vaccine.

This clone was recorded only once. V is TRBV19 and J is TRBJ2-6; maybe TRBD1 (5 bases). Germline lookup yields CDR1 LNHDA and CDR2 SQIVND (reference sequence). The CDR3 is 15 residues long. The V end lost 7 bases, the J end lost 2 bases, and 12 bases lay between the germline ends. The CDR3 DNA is TGTGCCAGTAACGGCAGGGTGGCTGGGGCCAACGTCCTGACTTTC. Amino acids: CASNGRVAGANVLTF.

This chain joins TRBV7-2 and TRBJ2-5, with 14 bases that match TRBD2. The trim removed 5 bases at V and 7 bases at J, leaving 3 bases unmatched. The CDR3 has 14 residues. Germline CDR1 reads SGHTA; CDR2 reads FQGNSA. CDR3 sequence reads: CASSRGLAGGTQYF. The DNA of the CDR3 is TGTGCCAGCAGCCGCGGACTAGCGGGAGGGACCCAGTACTTC.

CDR3 nucleotides: TGTGCCAGCAGCTTAGGACAGCCCAATTCACCCCTCCACTTT. Translating gives CASSLGQPNSPLHF. The V and J genes are TRBV11-2 and TRBJ1-6, with a weak D call TRBD1 (5 bases). CDR3 size: 14 residues. The ends were cut back, 1 base at V and 7 bases at J, with 8 bases in the middle. Per the germline V gene, CDR1 is SGHAT and CDR2 is FQNNGV.

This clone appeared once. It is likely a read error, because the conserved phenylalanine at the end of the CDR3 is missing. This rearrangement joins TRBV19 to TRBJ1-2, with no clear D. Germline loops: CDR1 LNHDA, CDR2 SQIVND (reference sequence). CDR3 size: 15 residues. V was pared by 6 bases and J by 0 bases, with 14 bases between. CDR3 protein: CASRNVGRTNYGYTL. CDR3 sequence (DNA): TGTGCCAGTAGAAATGTCGGCAGAACTAACTATGGCTACACCCTC.

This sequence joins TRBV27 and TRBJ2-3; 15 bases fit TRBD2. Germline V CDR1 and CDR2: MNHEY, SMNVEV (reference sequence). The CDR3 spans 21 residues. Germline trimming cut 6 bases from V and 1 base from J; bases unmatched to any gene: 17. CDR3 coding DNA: TGTGCCAGCAGCCAGAGAGGACTAGCGGGAGGGCCGGGGCGAGGCACAGATACGCAGTATTTT. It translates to CASSQRGLAGGPGRGTDTQYF.

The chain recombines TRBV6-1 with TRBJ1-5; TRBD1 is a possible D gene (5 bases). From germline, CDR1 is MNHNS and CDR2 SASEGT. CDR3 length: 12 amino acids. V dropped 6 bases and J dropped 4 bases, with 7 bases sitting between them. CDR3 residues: CASREGNQPQHF. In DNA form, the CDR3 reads TGTGCCAGCAGGGAGGGGAATCAGCCCCAGCATTTT.

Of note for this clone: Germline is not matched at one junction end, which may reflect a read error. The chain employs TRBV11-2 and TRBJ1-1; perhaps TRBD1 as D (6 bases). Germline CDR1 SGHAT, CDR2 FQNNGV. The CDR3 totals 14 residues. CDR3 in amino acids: CASSIETGNTEAFF. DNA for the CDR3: TGTGCCAGCAGCATAGAGACAGGAAACACTGAAGCTTTCTTT.

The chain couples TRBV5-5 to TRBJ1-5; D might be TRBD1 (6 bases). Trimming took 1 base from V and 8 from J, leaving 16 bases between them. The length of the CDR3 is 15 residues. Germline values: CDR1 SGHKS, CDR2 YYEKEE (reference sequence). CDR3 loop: CASSLYQGPLEPQHF. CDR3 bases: TGTGCCAGCAGCTTGTATCAGGGGCCGCTGGAGCCCCAGCATTTT.

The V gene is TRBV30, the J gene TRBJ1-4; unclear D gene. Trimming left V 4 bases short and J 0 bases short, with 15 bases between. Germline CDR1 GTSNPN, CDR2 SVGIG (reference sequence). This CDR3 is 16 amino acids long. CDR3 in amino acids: CAWTAPGRATNEKLFF. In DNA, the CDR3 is TGTGCCTGGACCGCACCTGGTAGAGCAACTAATGAAAAACTGTTTTTT.

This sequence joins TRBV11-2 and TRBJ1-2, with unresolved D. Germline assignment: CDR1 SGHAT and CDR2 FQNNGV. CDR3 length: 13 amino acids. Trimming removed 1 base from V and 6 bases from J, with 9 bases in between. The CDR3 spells CASSLGGQNGYTF. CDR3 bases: TGTGCCAGCAGCTTAGGTGGGCAGAATGGCTACACCTTC.

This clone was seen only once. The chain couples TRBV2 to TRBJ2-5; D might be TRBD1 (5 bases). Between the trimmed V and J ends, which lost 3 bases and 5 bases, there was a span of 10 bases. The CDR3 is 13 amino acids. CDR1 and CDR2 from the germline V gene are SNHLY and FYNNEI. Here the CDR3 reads CASSEGLYETQYF. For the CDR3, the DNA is TGTGCCAGCAGTGAGGGGCTTTATGAGACCCAGTACTTC.

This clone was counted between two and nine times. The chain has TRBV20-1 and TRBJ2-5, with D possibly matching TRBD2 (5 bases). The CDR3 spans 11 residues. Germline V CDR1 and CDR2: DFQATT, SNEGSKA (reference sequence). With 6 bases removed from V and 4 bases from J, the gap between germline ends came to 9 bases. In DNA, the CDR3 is TGCAGTGCCCTAGGGAGAGAGACCCAGTACTTC. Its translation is CSALGRETQYF.

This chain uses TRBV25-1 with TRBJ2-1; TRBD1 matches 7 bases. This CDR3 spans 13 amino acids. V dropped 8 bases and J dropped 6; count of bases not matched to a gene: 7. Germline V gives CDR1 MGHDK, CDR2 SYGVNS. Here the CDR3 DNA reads TGTGCCAGCGCGACAGGGACGAGCAATGAGCAGTTCTTC. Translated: CASATGTSNEQFF.

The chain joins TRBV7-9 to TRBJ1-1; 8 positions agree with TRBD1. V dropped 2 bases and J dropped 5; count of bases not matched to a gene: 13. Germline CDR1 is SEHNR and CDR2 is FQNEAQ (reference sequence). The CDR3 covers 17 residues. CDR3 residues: CASSLFMVRDRPTEAFF. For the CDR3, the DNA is TGTGCCAGCAGCTTATTTATGGTGCGGGACAGGCCTACTGAAGCTTTCTTT.

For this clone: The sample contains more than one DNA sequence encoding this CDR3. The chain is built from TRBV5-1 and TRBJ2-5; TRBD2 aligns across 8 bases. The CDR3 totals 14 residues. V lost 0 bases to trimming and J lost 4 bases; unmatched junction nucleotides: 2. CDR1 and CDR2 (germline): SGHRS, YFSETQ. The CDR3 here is CASSLAGGRETQYF. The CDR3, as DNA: TGCGCCAGCAGCTTGGCGGGGGGGCGAGAGACCCAGTACTTC.